This paragraph reports one T cell receptor (beta chain). The target antigen is unknown. The sample originates from a study of cytotoxic CD8 clonotypes in ibrutinib-treated CLL. Overall study: Samples averaged approximately 250,000 productive templates and roughly 86,000 productive rearrangements.

Study results and caveats: Clonality increased at ibrutinib response and stayed stable in sustained remission. At progression, however, it fell back toward baseline.

From cryopreserved PBMCs came 1.5 to 2.5 micrograms of genomic DNA used for TCR beta libraries. The germline V gene has CDR1 SGHDT and CDR2 YYEEEE. The CDR3 has 14 residues. V dropped 4 bases and J dropped 4; count of bases not matched to a gene: 7. Repertoires were generated with immunoSEQ multiplex PCR, while TCRdb's copy carries only in-frame clones and drops some. The sample yields approximately 67,000 clones, more than 75% seen once. The chain uses TRBV5-6 and TRBJ1-2; 7 bases are shared with TRBD1. The sample here was PBMCs, taken at disease progression, from a patient treated with ibrutinib. The sequence came from a human donor with chronic lymphocytic leukemia. The CDR3 protein is CASSRGGGGYGYTF. The CDR3 bases are TGTGCCAGCAGCCGGGGAGGGGGCGGCTATGGCTACACCTTC.